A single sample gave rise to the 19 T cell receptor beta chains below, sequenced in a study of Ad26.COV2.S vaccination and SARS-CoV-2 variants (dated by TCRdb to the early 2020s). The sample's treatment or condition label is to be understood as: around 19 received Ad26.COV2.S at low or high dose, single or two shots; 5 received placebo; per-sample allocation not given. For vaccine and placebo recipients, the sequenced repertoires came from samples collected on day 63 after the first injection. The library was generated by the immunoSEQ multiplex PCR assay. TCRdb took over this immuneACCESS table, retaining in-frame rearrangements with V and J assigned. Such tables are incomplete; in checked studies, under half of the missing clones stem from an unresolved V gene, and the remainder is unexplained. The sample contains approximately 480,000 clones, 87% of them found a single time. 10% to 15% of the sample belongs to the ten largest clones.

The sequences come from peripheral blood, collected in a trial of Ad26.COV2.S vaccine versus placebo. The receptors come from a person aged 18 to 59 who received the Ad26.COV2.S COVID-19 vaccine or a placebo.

CDR3 nucleotides: TGTGCCAGCCTTTCGTGGGGCACTGAAGCTTTCTTT. Amino acid sequence: CASLSWGTEAFF. V and J are TRBV27 and TRBJ1-1; D call uncertain. The CDR3 sequence is 12 residues long. CDR1 MNHEY and CDR2 SMNVEV come from the germline V gene (reference sequence). Trimming stripped 8 bases from V and 4 bases from J, with 11 bases between.

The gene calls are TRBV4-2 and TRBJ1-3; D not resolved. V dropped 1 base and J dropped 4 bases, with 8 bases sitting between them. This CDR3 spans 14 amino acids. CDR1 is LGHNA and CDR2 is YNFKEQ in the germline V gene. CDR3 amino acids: CASSQARTGNTIYF. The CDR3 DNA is TGTGCCAGCAGCCAAGCCAGGACCGGAAACACCATATATTTT.

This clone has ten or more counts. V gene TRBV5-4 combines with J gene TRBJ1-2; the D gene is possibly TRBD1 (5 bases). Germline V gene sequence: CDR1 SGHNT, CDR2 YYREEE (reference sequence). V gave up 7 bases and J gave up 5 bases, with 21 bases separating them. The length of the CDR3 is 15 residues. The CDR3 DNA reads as TGTGCCAGCTACTATAACATCCGGGGGACGTATGGCTACACCTTC. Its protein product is CASYYNIRGTYGYTF. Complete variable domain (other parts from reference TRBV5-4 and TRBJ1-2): ETGVTQSPTHLIKTRGQQVTLRCSSQSGHNTVSWYQQALGQGPQFIFQYYREEENGRGNFPPRFSGLQFPNYSSELNVNALELDDSALYLCASYYNIRGTYGYTFGSGTRLTVV.

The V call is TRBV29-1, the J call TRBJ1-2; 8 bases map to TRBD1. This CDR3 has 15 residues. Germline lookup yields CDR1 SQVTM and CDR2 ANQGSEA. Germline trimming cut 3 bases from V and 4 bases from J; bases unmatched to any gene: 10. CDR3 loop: CSVDVGSGQGYGYTF. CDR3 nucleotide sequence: TGCAGCGTTGACGTCGGGTCCGGACAGGGCTATGGCTACACCTTC.

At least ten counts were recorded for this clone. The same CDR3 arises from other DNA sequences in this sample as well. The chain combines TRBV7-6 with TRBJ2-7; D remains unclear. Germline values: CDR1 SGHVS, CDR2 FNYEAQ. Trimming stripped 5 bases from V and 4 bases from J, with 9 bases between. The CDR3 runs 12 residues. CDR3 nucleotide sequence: TGTGCCAGCAGCGATGATATTTACGAGCAGTACTTC. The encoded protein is CASSDDIYEQYF.

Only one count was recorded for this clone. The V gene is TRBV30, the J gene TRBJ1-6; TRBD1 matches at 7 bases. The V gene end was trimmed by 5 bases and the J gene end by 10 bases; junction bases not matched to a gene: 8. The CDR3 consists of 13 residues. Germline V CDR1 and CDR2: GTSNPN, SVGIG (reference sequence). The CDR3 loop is CAWDRQGGSPLHF. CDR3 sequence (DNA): TGTGCCTGGGATCGACAGGGTGGCTCACCCCTCCACTTT. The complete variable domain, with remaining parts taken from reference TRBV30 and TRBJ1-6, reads SQTIHQWPATLVQPVGSPLSLECTVEGTSNPNLYWYRQAAGRGLQLLFYSVGIGQISSEVPQNLSASRPQDRQFILSSKKLLLSDSGFYLCAWDRQGGSPLHFGNGTRLTVT.

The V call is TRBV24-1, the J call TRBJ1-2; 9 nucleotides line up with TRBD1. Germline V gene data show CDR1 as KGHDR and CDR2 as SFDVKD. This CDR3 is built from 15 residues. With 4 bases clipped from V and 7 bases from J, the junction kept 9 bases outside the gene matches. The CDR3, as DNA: TGTGCCACCAGTGACCCGGAACAGGGGGCCGGTGGCTACACCTTC. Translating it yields CATSDPEQGAGGYTF.

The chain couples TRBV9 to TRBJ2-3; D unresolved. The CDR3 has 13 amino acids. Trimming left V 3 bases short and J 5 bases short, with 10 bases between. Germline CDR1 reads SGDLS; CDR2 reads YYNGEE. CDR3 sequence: CASSAAVEDTQYF. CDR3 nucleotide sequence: TGTGCCAGCAGCGCGGCAGTGGAAGATACGCAGTATTTT.

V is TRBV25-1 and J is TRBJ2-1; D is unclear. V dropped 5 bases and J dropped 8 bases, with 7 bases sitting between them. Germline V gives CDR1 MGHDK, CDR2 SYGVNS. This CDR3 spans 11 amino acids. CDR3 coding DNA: TGTGCCAGCAGTCAAGTGGATGAGCAGTTCTTC. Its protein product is CASSQVDEQFF.

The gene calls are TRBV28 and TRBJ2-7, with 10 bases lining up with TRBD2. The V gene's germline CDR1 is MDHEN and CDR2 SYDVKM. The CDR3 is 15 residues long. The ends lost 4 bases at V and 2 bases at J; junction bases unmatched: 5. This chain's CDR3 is CASSSVAGGPYEQYF. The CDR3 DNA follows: TGTGCCAGCAGTTCCGTAGCGGGAGGCCCCTACGAGCAGTACTTC.

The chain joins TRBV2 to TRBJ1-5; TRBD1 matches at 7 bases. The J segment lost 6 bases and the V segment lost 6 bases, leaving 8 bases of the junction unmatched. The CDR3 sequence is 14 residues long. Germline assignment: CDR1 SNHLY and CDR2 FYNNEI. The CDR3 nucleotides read TGTGCCAGCAGGCGCCAGGGGGTTGGTCAGCCCCAGCATTTT. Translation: CASRRQGVGQPQHF.

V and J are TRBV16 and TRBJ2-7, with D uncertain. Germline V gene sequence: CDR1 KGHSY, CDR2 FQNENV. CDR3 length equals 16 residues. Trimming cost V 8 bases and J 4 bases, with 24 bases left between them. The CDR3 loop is CASGSLGVFRSYEQYF. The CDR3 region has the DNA TGTGCCAGCGGATCCCTTGGGGTTTTTAGGTCGTACGAGCAGTACTTC.

The CDR3 DNA is TGTGCCAGCAGTTTACCTTCGAACCCATATGGCTACACCTTC. It specifies CASSLPSNPYGYTF. This sequence joins TRBV28 and TRBJ1-2; D is unclear. Germline CDR1 is MDHEN and CDR2 is SYDVKM. The CDR3 contains 14 residues. The V end lost 2 bases, the J end lost 5 bases, and 12 bases lay between the germline ends.

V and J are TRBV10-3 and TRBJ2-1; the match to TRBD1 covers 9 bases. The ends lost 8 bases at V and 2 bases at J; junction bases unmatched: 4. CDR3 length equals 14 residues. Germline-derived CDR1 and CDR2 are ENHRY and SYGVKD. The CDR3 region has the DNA TGTGCCATCGCGGGACAGGGTACCTACAATGAGCAGTTCTTC. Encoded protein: CAIAGQGTYNEQFF.

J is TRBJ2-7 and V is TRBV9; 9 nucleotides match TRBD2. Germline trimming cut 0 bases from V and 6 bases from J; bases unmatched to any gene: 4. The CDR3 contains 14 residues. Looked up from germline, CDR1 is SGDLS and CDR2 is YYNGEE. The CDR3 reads CASSVVSGSGEQYF. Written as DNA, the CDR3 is TGTGCCAGCAGCGTAGTTAGCGGGAGTGGCGAGCAGTACTTC. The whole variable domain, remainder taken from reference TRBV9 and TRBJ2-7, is DSGVTQTPKHLITATGQRVTLRCSPRSGDLSVYWYQQSLDQGLQFLIQYYNGEERAKGNILERFSAQQFPDLHSELNLSSLELGDSALYFCASSVVSGSGEQYFGPGTRLTVT.

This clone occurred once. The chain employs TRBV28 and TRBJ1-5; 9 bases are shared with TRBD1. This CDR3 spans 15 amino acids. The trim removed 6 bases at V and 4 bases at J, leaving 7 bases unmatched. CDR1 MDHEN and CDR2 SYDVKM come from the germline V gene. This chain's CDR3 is CASSLGTGRNQPQHF. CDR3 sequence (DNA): TGTGCCAGCAGCCTCGGGACAGGGAGGAATCAGCCCCAGCATTTT.

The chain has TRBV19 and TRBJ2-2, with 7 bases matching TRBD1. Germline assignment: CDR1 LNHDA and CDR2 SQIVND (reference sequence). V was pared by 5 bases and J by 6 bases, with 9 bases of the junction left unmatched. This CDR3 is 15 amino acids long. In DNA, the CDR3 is TGTGCCAGTAGTCCATCGAACAGGGGTTCCGGGGAGCTGTTTTTT. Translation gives CASSPSNRGSGELFF.

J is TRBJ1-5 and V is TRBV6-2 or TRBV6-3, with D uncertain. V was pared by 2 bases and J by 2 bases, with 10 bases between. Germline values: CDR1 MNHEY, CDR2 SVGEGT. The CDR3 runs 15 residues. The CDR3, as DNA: TGTGCCAGCAGTTACGAACCCCCGGGCAATCAGCCCCAGCATTTT. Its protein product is CASSYEPPGNQPQHF.

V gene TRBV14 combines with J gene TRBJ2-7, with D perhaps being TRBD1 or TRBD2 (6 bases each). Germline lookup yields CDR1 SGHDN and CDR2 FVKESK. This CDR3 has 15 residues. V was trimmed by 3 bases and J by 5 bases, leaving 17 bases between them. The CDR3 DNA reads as TGTGCCAGCAGCCATCACAGGGAGGCCCGTGACGAGCAGTACTTC. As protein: CASSHHREARDEQYF.